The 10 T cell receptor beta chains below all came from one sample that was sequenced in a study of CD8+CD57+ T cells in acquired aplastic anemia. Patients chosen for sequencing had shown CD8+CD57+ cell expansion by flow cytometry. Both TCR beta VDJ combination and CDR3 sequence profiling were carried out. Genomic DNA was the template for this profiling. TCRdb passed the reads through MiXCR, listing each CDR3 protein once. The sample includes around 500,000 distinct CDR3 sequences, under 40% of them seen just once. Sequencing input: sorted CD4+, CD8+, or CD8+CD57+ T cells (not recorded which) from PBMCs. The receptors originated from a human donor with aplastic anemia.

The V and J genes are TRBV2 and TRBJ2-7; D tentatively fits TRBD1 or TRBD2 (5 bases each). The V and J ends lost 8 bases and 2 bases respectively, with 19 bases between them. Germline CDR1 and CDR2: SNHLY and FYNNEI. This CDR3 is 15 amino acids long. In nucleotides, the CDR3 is TGTGCCAGCTCACCACTCGGGACGGCTACCTACGAGCAGTACTTC. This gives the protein CASSPLGTATYEQYF.

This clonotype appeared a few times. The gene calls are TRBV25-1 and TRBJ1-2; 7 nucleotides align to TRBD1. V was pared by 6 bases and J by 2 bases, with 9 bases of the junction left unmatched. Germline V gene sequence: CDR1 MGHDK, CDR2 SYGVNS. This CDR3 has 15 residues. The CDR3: CASSQTSTGNYGYTF. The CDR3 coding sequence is TGTGCCAGCAGCCAGACCTCGACAGGGAACTATGGCTACACCTTC.

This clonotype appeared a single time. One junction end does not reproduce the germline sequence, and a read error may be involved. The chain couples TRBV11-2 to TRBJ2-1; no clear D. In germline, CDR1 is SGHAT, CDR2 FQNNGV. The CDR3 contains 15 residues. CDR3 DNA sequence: TGTGCCAGCAGCTTAGGTGGGCCCTCCTACAATGAGCAGCTCTTC. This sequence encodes CASSLGGPSYNEQLF.

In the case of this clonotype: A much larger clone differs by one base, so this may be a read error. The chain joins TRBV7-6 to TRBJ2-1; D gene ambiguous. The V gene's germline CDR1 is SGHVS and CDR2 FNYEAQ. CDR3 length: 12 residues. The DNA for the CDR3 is TGTGCCAGCAGCTTAGCGACGAATGAGCAGCTCTTC. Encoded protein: CASSLATNEQLF.

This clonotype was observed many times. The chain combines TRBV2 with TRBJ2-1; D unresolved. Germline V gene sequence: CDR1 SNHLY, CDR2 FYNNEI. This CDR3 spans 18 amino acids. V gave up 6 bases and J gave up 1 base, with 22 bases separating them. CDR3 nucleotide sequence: TGTGCCAGCAGGACCCGCCTGAAGCGCTCACCGTCCTACAATGAGCAGTTCTTC. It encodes CASRTRLKRSPSYNEQFF.

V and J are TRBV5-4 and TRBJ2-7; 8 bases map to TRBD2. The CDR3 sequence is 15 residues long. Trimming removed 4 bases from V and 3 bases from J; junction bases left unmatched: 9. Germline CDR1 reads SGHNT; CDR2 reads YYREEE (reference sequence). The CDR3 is CASSVGTRGLYEQYF. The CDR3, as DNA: TGTGCCAGCAGCGTCGGGACTAGGGGACTCTACGAGCAGTACTTC.

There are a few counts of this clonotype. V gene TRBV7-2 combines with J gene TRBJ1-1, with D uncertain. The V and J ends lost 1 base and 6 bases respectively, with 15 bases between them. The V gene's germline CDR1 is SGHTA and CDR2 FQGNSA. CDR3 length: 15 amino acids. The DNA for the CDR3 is TGTGCCAGCAGCTTAGTGAGTGGGTCCGGTTCTGAAGCTTTCTTT. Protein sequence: CASSLVSGSGSEAFF.

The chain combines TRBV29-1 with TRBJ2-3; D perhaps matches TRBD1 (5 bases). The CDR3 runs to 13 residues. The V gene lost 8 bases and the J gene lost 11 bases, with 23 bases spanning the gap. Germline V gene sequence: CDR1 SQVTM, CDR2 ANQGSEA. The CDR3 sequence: CSTLDRTSYEQYF. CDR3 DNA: TGCAGCACCTTAGACAGAACGTCCTACGAGCAGTATTTT.

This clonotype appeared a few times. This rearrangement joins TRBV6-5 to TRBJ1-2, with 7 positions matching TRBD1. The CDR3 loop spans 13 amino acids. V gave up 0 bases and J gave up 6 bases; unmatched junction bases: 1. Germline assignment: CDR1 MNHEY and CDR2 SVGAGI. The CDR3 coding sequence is TGTGCCAGCAGTTACTCGACAGGGAATGGCTACACCTTC. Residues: CASSYSTGNGYTF.

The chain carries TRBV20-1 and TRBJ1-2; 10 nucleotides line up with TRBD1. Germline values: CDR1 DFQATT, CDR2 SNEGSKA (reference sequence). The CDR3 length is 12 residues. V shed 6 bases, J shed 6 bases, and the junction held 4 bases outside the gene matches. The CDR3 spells CSARGTGDGYTF. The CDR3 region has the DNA TGCAGTGCCCGAGGGACAGGGGATGGCTACACCTTC.